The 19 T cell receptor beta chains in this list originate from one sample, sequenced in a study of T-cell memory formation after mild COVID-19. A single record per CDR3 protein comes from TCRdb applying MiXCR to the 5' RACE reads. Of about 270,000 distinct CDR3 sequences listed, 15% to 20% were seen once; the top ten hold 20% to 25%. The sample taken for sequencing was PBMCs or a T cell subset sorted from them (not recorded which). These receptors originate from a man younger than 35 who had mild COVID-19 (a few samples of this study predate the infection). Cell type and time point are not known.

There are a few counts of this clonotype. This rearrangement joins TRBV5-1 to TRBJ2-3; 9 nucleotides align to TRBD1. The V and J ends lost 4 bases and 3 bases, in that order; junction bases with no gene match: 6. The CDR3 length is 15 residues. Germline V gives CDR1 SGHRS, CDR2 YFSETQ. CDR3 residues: CASSGDRVRTDTQYF. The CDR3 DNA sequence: TGCGCCAGCAGCGGGGACAGGGTTAGAACAGATACGCAGTATTTT. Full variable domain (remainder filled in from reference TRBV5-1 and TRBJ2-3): KAGVTQTPRYLIKTRGQQVTLSCSPISGHRSVSWYQQTPGQGLQFLFEYFSETQRNKGNFPGRFSGRQFSNSRSEMNVSTLELGDSALYLCASSGDRVRTDTQYFGPGTRLTVL.

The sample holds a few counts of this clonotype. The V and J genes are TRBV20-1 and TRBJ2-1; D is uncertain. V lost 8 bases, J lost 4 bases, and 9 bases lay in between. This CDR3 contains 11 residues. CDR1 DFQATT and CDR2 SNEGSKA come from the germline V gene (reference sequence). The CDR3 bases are TGCAGTATCGCTGGGTACAATGAGCAGTTCTTC. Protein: CSIAGYNEQFF.

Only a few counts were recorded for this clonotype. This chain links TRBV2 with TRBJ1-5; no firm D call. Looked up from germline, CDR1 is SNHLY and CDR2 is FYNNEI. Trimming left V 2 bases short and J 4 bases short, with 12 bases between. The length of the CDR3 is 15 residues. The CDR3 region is CASSEIITENQPQHF. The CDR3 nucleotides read TGTGCCAGCAGTGAAATAATTACGGAGAATCAGCCCCAGCATTTT.

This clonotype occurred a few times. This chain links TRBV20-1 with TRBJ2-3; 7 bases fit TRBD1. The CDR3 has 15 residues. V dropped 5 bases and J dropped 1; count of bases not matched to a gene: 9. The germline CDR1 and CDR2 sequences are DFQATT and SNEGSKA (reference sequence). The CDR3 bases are TGCAGTGCTGGAGTACAGGGGTCAGGCACAGATACGCAGTATTTT. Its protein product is CSAGVQGSGTDTQYF.

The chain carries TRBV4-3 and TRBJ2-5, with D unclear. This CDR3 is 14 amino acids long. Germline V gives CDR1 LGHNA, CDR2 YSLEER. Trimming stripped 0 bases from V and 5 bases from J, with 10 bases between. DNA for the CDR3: TGCGCCAGCAGCCAAGATGGAACCTGGGAGACCCAGTACTTC. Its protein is CASSQDGTWETQYF.

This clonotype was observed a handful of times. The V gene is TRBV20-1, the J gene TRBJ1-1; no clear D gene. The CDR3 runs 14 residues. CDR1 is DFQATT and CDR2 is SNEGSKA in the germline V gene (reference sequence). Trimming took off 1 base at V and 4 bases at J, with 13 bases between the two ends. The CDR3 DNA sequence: TGCAGTGCTAGAGGGCTGGGATTTGGCACTGAAGCTTTCTTT. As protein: CSARGLGFGTEAFF.

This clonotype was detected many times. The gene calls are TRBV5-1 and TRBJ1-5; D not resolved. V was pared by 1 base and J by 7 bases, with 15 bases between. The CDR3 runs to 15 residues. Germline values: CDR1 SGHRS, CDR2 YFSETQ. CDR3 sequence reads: CASSLSPDVGQPQHF. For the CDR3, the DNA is TGCGCCAGCAGCTTGAGCCCAGACGTGGGCCAGCCCCAGCATTTT.

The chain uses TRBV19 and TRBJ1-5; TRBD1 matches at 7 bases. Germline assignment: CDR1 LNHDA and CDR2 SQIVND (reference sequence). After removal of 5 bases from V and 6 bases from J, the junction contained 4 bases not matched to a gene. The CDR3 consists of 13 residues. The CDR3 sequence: CASSWAGGQPQHF. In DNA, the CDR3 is TGTGCCAGTAGTTGGGCAGGGGGTCAGCCCCAGCATTTT. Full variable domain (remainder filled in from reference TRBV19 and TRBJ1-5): DGGITQSPKYLFRKEGQNVTLSCEQNLNHDAMYWYRQDPGQGLRLIYYSQIVNDFQKGDIAEGYSVSREKKESFPLTVTSAQKNPTAFYLCASSWAGGQPQHFGDGTRLSIL.

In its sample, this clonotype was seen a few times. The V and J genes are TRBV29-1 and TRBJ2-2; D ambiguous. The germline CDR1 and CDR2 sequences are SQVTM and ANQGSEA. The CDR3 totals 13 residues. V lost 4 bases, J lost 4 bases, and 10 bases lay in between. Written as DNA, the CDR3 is TGCAGCGTTGGCGGTAGTACCACCGGGGAGCTGTTTTTT. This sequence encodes CSVGGSTTGELFF.

Written as DNA, the CDR3 is TGTGCCAGCAGCGACGGGACAGTTAAGGAGGGCTATGGCTACACCTTC. This codes for CASSDGTVKEGYGYTF. The chain carries TRBV7-9 and TRBJ1-2; 7 bases match TRBD1. Germline V lookup: CDR1 SEHNR, CDR2 FQNEAQ (reference sequence). After removal of 5 bases from V and 4 bases from J, the junction contained 13 bases not matched to a gene. The CDR3 totals 16 residues. The variable domain in full, completed from reference TRBV7-9 and TRBJ1-2, reads DTGVSQNPRHKITKRGQNVTFRCDPISEHNRLYWYRQTLGQGPEFLTYFQNEAQLEKSRLLSDRFSAERPKGSFSTLEIQRTEQGDSAMYLCASSDGTVKEGYGYTFGSGTRLTVV.

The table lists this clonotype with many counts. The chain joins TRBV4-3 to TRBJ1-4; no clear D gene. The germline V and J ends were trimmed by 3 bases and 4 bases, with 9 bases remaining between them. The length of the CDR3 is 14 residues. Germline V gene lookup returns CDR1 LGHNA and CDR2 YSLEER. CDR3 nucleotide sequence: TGCGCCAGCAGCCATAGGTGGGGTAATGAAAAACTGTTTTTT. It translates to CASSHRWGNEKLFF.

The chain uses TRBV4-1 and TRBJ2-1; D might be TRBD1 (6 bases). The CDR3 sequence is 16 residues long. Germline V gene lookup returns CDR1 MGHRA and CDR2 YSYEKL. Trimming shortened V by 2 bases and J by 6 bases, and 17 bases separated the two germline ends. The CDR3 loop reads CASSQPGGGAVNEQFF. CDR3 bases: TGCGCCAGCAGCCAACCTGGTGGGGGCGCGGTCAATGAGCAGTTCTTC.

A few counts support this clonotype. CDR3 protein: CASSLLSWGTDTQYF. The CDR3 DNA reads as TGCGCCAGCAGCTTGCTGAGCTGGGGCACAGATACGCAGTATTTT. V usage is TRBV5-1 and J usage is TRBJ2-3; D is uncertain. The CDR3 contains 15 residues. Germline CDR1 SGHRS, CDR2 YFSETQ. V lost 1 base, J lost 1 base, and 10 bases lay in between.

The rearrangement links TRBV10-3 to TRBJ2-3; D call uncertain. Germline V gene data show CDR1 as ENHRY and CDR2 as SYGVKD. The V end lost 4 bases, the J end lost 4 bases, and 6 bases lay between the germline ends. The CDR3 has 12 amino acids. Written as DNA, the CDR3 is TGTGCCATCAGTGCGGTGGCAGATACGCAGTATTTT. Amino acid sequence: CAISAVADTQYF.

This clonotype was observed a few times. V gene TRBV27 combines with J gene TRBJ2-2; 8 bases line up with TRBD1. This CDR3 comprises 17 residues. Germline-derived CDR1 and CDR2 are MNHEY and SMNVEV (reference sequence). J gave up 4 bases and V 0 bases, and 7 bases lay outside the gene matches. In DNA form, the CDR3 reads TGTGCCAGCAGTTTATCCTCGGGACAGGTAGTCACCGGGGAGCTGTTTTTT. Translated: CASSLSSGQVVTGELFF.

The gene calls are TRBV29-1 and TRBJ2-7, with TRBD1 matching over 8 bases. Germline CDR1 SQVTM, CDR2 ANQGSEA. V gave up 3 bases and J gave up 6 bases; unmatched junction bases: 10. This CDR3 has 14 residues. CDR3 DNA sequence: TGCAGCGTTGACCTTACCGGGACAGGAGGCGAGCAGTACTTC. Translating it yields CSVDLTGTGGEQYF.

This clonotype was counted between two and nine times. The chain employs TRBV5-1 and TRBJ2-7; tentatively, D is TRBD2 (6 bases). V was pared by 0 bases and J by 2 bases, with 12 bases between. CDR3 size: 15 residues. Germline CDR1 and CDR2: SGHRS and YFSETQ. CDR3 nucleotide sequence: TGCGCCAGCAGCTTGGTTGGGGGGACCACCTACGAGCAGTACGTC. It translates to CASSLVGGTTYEQYV.

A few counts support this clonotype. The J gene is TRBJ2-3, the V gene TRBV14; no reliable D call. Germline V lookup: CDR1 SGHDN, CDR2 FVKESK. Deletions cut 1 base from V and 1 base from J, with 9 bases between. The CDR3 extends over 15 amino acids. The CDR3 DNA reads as TGTGCCAGCAGCCAAGGCTTTGTGGGCACAGATACGCAGTATTTT. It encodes CASSQGFVGTDTQYF.

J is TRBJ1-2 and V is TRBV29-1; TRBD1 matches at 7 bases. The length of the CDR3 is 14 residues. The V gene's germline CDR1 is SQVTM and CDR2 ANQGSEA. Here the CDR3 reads CRVDFNTGASGYTF. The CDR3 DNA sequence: TGCAGAGTCGACTTTAACACAGGGGCATCTGGCTACACCTTC.